These 13 T cell receptor beta chains were all obtained from the same sample, sequenced in a study of human T cells and chemical hapten exposure (dated by TCRdb to the early 2020s). The time point label on this specimen signifies: patch test 3, about 24 weeks after DPC sensitization. Sample treatment or condition, as interpreted from the label and publication: therapeutic diphenylcyclopropenone sensitization with weekly scalp DPC. Library preparation was by RACE. These reads were obtained on a NextSeq 500. TCRdb's own reprocessing of the public reads used fastp at Q25 and MiXCR and kept productive beta chains. Duplicate CDR3 protein sequences are folded into a single record with the most common DNA and genes. A total of more than 95,000 distinct CDR3 sequences appear in this sample, under 35% of them only once. Around 2.7% of the sample is held by the ten biggest clonotypes. This sample comprised whole blood, obtained in connection with sensitization to the hapten diphenylcyclopropenone (DPC). These receptors were collected from a man in his forties or fifties with alopecia areata. Some clones in this sample may be carry-over from other donors' samples.

The chain has TRBV11-1 and TRBJ2-2; D might be TRBD1 or TRBD2, each matching 5 bases. V was cut by 2 bases and J by 7 bases, with 11 bases left in between. CDR3 size: 14 residues. Looked up from germline, CDR1 is SGHAT and CDR2 is FQDESV (reference sequence). The CDR3 DNA is TGTGCCAGCAGCTTAAGTAGGGGAGACGGGGAGCTGTTTTTT. It translates to CASSLSRGDGELFF.

The J gene is TRBJ2-2, the V gene TRBV24-1; 7 bases fit TRBD1. Germline V gene sequence: CDR1 KGHDR, CDR2 SFDVKD. The length of the CDR3 is 16 residues. V was pared by 3 bases and J by 5 bases, with 8 bases of the junction left unmatched. CDR3 protein: CATSDQTGSRTGELFF. DNA of the CDR3: TGTGCCACCAGTGATCAGACAGGGAGTCGGACCGGGGAGCTGTTTTTT.

This clonotype was found a few times. This chain uses TRBV10-3 with TRBJ2-3; D may correspond to TRBD1 or TRBD2 (5 bases each). V lost 6 bases to trimming and J lost 8 bases, with 12 bases between them. The germline CDR1 and CDR2 sequences are ENHRY and SYGVKD. This CDR3 spans 12 amino acids. CDR3 nucleotides: TGTGCCATCAGCGGGACCCTGGCTACGCAGTATTTT. As protein: CAISGTLATQYF.

This clonotype has a handful of counts. The chain has TRBV15 and TRBJ2-5; 9 positions match TRBD2. The CDR3 consists of 17 residues. Losses at the gene ends were 5 bases for V and 5 bases for J; bases not matched to a gene: 15. Germline V gene sequence: CDR1 LNHNV, CDR2 YYDKDF (reference sequence). The CDR3 sequence is CATSGGLAGVAEETQYF. For the CDR3, the DNA is TGTGCCACCAGCGGAGGGTTAGCGGGAGTGGCGGAGGAGACCCAGTACTTC. The entire variable domain, with the rest obtained from reference TRBV15 and TRBJ2-5, is as follows: DAMVIQNPRYQVTQFGKPVTLSCSQTLNHNVMYWYQQKSSQAPKLLFHYYDKDFNNEADTPDNFQSRRPNTSFCFLDIRSPGLGDTAMYLCATSGGLAGVAEETQYFGPGTRLLVL.

The rearrangement joins TRBV6-5 to TRBJ2-1; TRBD2 matches 12 bases. The CDR3 loop spans 15 amino acids. V shed 5 bases, J shed 4 bases, and the junction held 3 bases outside the gene matches. Germline values: CDR1 MNHEY, CDR2 SVGAGI. CDR3 sequence reads: CASSRLAGVYNEQFF. CDR3 in DNA: TGTGCCAGCAGTAGACTAGCGGGAGTGTACAATGAGCAGTTCTTC.

The CDR3 DNA reads as TGCGCCAGCAGCTTGGACAGGTTCCAGGAGACCCAGTACTTC. Amino acid sequence: CASSLDRFQETQYF. This chain links TRBV5-1 with TRBJ2-5; D may be TRBD1 (5 bases). V lost 0 bases, J lost 5 bases, and 11 bases lay in between. The CDR3 extends over 14 amino acids. Looked up from germline, CDR1 is SGHRS and CDR2 is YFSETQ.

This clonotype was observed once. The gene calls are TRBV2 and TRBJ2-3; tentatively, D is TRBD2 (5 bases). The V gene's germline CDR1 is SNHLY and CDR2 FYNNEI. V lost 3 bases to trimming and J lost 3 bases, with 16 bases between them. This CDR3 is built from 16 residues. The CDR3 sequence is CASSEGIGQRTDTQYF. The CDR3 DNA sequence: TGTGCCAGCAGTGAGGGTATAGGTCAGCGGACAGATACGCAGTATTTT.

The chain has TRBV6-2 or TRBV6-3 and TRBJ2-4; D gene uncertain. V was pared by 1 base and J by 0 bases, with 28 bases between. The CDR3 extends over 22 amino acids. CDR1 is MNHEY, CDR2 SVGEGT, per germline. This CDR3 reads CASSYLVLLPDSQTSAKNIQYF. The CDR3 DNA is TGTGCCAGCAGTTACTTGGTACTCCTTCCGGATAGCCAAACTTCAGCCAAAAACATTCAGTACTTC.

The V call is TRBV27, the J call TRBJ2-3; D uncertain. The CDR3 has 16 amino acids. Germline-derived CDR1 and CDR2 are MNHEY and SMNVEV (reference sequence). Between the trimmed V and J ends, which lost 1 base and 0 bases, there was a span of 11 bases. CDR3 region: CASSLWAGVSTDTQYF. The CDR3 DNA is TGTGCCAGCAGTTTATGGGCCGGCGTAAGCACAGATACGCAGTATTTT.

V is TRBV30 and J is TRBJ1-1; tentative D call: TRBD1 (5 bases). V lost 0 bases and J 5 bases, leaving 7 bases between the germline ends. Per the germline V gene, CDR1 is GTSNPN and CDR2 is SVGIG (reference sequence). There are 12 residues in the CDR3. The DNA for the CDR3 is TGTGCCTGGAGTGTGTGGGGGACTGAAGCTTTCTTT. Its protein product is CAWSVWGTEAFF.

The chain has TRBV6-2 or TRBV6-3 and TRBJ2-3; 7 positions agree with TRBD2. CDR3 length: 16 amino acids. The germline V gene has CDR1 MNHEY and CDR2 SVGEGT. V shed 2 bases and J 0 bases; nucleotides not matched to a gene: 5. This CDR3 is CASSYGGRGSTDTQYF. For the CDR3, the DNA is TGTGCCAGCAGTTACGGCGGGAGAGGGAGCACAGATACGCAGTATTTT.

This clonotype was seen only a few times. J is TRBJ2-3 and V is TRBV29-1; D unclear. Germline CDR1 and CDR2: SQVTM and ANQGSEA. The CDR3 covers 11 residues. V was cut by 4 bases and J by 4 bases, with 6 bases left in between. The CDR3 protein is CSVGGPDTQYF. The CDR3 DNA reads TGCAGCGTTGGCGGCCCAGATACGCAGTATTTT.

This chain links TRBV13 with TRBJ1-1, with D tentatively TRBD1 (5 bases). The CDR3 loop spans 13 amino acids. The germline V gene has CDR1 PRHDT and CDR2 FYEKMQ (reference sequence). The V end lost 5 bases, the J end lost 3 bases, and 10 bases lay between the germline ends. In DNA, the CDR3 is TGTGCCAGCAGCATACGACAGTACACTGAAGCTTTCTTT. Translating it yields CASSIRQYTEAFF.